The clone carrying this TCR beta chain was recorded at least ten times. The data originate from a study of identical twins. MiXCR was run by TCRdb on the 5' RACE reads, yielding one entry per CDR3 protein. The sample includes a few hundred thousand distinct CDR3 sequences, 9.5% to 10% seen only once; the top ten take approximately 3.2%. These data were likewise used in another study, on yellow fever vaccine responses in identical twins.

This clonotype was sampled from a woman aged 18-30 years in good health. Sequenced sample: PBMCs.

Written as DNA, the CDR3 is TGTGCCAGCAGCATAGGCTCCTTGGCGGGGGCCTACAATGAGCAGTTCTTC. It is translated as CASSIGSLAGAYNEQFF. The J gene is TRBJ2-1, the V gene TRBV9; 7 bases align to TRBD2. Germline V gene sequence: CDR1 SGDLS, CDR2 YYNGEE. V lost 4 bases to trimming and J lost 2 bases; unmatched junction nucleotides: 12. The CDR3 spans 17 residues. The whole variable domain, filled in from reference TRBV9 and TRBJ2-1, reads DSGVTQTPKHLITATGQRVTLRCSPRSGDLSVYWYQQSLDQGLQFLIQYYNGEERAKGNILERFSAQQFPDLHSELNLSSLELGDSALYFCASSIGSLAGAYNEQFFGPGTRLTVL.